Detailed here is one T cell receptor beta chain. Its antigen remains unknown. V dropped 4 bases and J dropped 10 bases, with 11 bases sitting between them. CDR1 and CDR2 (germline): SGDLS, YYNGEE. The CDR3 sequence is 12 residues long. This sample was included in a study of shared clonotypes between healthy human individuals. Findings and limits, study-wide: The four-donor shared clonotypes exceeded non-shared clonotypes in generation probability, with non-shared ones scoring lower.

In the original processing: Junction-only immunoSEQ sequences carried no quality scores, so filtering differed. Measured with immunoSEQ multiplex PCR; TCRdb has only the in-frame clones, and not every one. V and J calls and clone size are as listed in that table; D and trimming were resolved from the DNA. The sample yields under 2,500,000 clones, approximately 94% seen once. Nashville, Tennessee was home to all donors, each a Caucasian adult. The sequencing sample was made of naive CD4+ T cells sorted from blood. Subset specified: CD45RA+ positively selected. The V gene is TRBV9, the J gene TRBJ1-4, with D unclear. The clonotype comes from a man aged 18 to 30 in good health. CDR3 sequence reads: CASSHLTGKLFF. CDR3 DNA sequence: TGTGCCAGCAGCCACTTGACTGGAAAACTGTTTTTT. The full variable domain, with the rest looked up from reference TRBV9 and TRBJ1-4, is DSGVTQTPKHLITATGQRVTLRCSPRSGDLSVYWYQQSLDQGLQFLIQYYNGEERAKGNILERFSAQQFPDLHSELNLSSLELGDSALYFCASSHLTGKLFFGSGTQLSVL.